The T cell receptor (beta chain) described here comes from a study of blood T cell repertoires in COVID-19. Study background: Italy, Spain and the United States were the sources of the convalescent and acute COVID-19 samples.

Allocation to cohorts depended on clinical history reported by the participants. Before they entered the study, exposed participants had met a COVID-19 case within 2 weeks. The repertoire was sequenced with immunoSEQ multiplex PCR; TCRdb's copy has only in-frame clones and lacks some. Of roughly 320,000 clones listed, approximately 91% were seen once; the top ten hold roughly 3.6%. This clone has just one count. Sequenced material: PBMCs or T cells enriched from blood (not recorded which). This TCR was recovered from a woman in her twenties or thirties who had been exposed to COVID-19.

The CDR3 is CASSLRRESAPSSYNSPLHF. The CDR3 DNA follows: TGTGCCAGCTCACTCCGACGGGAAAGCGCTCCGAGCTCCTATAATTCACCCCTCCACTTT. This rearrangement joins TRBV18 to TRBJ1-6, with D hard to call. CDR3 size: 20 residues. Trimming stripped 4 bases from V and 0 bases from J, with 22 bases between. CDR1 KGHSH and CDR2 LQKENI come from the germline V gene.